The 14 T cell receptor beta chains reported below all come from one sample, sequenced in a study of cytomegalovirus exposure and HLA in healthy donors. PCR used 60 Vbeta primers and 13 Jbeta primers. Generated by immunoSEQ multiplex PCR, the TCRdb table keeps only in-frame clones and is missing some. Altogether 95,000 to 150,000 clones are present, around two thirds being singletons, with the ten largest covering less than 9%. Specimen: PBMCs. The source is a woman between 40 and 55 years old in good health and CMV-seropositive.

V usage is TRBV6-5 and J usage is TRBJ1-2, with 7 bases fitting TRBD1. This CDR3 comprises 13 residues. The germline V gene has CDR1 MNHEY and CDR2 SVGAGI. V trimming: 6 bases; J trimming: 7 bases; junction bases outside the gene matches: 8. CDR3 bases: TGTGCCAGCAGATACGACAGGGTGTCTGGCTACACCTTC. Protein: CASRYDRVSGYTF.

This chain joins TRBV25-1 and TRBJ2-5; TRBD2 aligns across 8 bases. J was trimmed by 6 bases and V by 6 bases; bases with no gene match: 9. The CDR3 totals 14 residues. CDR1 is MGHDK and CDR2 is SYGVNS in the germline V gene. CDR3 loop: CASRTTGGGKTQYF. CDR3 DNA: TGTGCCAGCAGAACGACAGGCGGGGGGAAGACCCAGTACTTC.

The rearrangement joins TRBV28 to TRBJ2-7, with TRBD1 matching over 7 bases. The CDR3 consists of 16 residues. CDR1 MDHEN and CDR2 SYDVKM come from the germline V gene. Trimming cost V 10 bases and J 4 bases; bases outside gene matches: 19. CDR3 nucleotide sequence: TGTGCCACCCTCTCATTACGGGACAGATTTCGATACGAGCAGTACTTC. This sequence encodes CATLSLRDRFRYEQYF.

The rearrangement links TRBV5-1 to TRBJ2-2; D might be TRBD1 (5 bases). V was pared by 0 bases and J by 1 base, with 10 bases between. This CDR3 region has 16 residues. CDR1 and CDR2 from the germline V gene are SGHRS and YFSETQ. The CDR3 sequence is CASSLEVTGNTGELFF. The CDR3 DNA reads as TGCGCCAGCAGCTTGGAGGTTACAGGGAACACCGGGGAGCTGTTTTTT.

This clone was seen more than once but under ten times. The rearrangement joins TRBV29-1 to TRBJ2-1, with D maybe TRBD1 (7 bases). The V gene's germline CDR1 is SQVTM and CDR2 ANQGSEA. The CDR3 sequence is 17 residues long. Deletions cut 5 bases from V and 6 bases from J, with 26 bases between. CDR3 residues: CSVNADRALAEANEQFF. The CDR3 nucleotides read TGCAGCGTTAACGCAGACAGGGCGTTAGCGGAGGCCAATGAGCAGTTCTTC.

The V and J genes are TRBV30 and TRBJ2-1, with 8 bases matching TRBD2. With V trimmed by 3 bases and J by 5 bases, 9 bases remained unmatched. This CDR3 has 15 residues. CDR1 is GTSNPN, CDR2 SVGIG, per germline (reference sequence). CDR3 region: CAWSNLGTRNNEQFF. CDR3 nucleotide sequence: TGTGCCTGGAGCAACCTCGGGACTAGGAACAATGAGCAGTTCTTC.

This clone was observed a few times. V usage is TRBV27 and J usage is TRBJ1-6, with a possible D match to TRBD1 (5 bases). This CDR3 region has 15 residues. Germline lookup yields CDR1 MNHEY and CDR2 SMNVEV (reference sequence). Deletions cut 3 bases from V and 7 bases from J, with 13 bases between. The CDR3 DNA follows: TGTGCCAGCAGTTTTGGGGAAGGGGCGAATTCACCCCTCCACTTT. Encoded protein: CASSFGEGANSPLHF.

Comment on this clone: The junction differs from germline at one of its ends, possibly a read error. The rearrangement links TRBV7-7 to TRBJ2-4; possibly TRBD1 for D (6 bases). This CDR3 has 14 amino acids. CDR1 is SSHAT, CDR2 FNYEAQ, per germline (reference sequence). The CDR3 is CASSSTGAKNIQYF. CDR3 DNA: TGTGCTAGCAGTTCAACAGGGGCCAAAAACATTCAGTACTTC.

The chain recombines TRBV5-5 with TRBJ2-7; 8 bases align to TRBD1. The trim removed 3 bases at V and 0 bases at J, leaving 5 bases unmatched. Per the germline V gene, CDR1 is SGHKS and CDR2 is YYEKEE (reference sequence). The CDR3 consists of 15 residues. The CDR3 DNA reads TGTGCCAGCAGCTCCCGGGACAGGTTCTCCTACGAGCAGTACTTC. Translated, it gives CASSSRDRFSYEQYF. The full variable domain, rest sourced from reference TRBV5-5 and TRBJ2-7, is DAGVTQSPTHLIKTRGQQVTLRCSPISGHKSVSWYQQVLGQGPQFIFQYYEKEERGRGNFPDRFSARQFPNYSSELNVNALLLGDSALYLCASSSRDRFSYEQYFGPGTRLTVT.

Only a few counts were recorded for this clone. V is TRBV12-1 and J is TRBJ2-7; the table's D call, TRBD1, was not checked against the DNA. TRBV12-1 counts as a pseudogene. CDR3 size: 16 residues. The CDR3 DNA reads as TGTGCCAGCAGCTTTCCCGCCGGGACAGGGGCCCACGAGCAGTACTTC. This codes for CASSFPAGTGAHEQYF.

This chain uses TRBV23-1 with TRBJ1-3; 7 bases line up with TRBD1. TRBV23-1 is labeled an ORF, and its function is uncertain. There are 19 residues in the CDR3. V lost 4 bases and J lost 4; bases outside the gene matches: 19. This CDR3 is CASSPPRDSPLSSGNTIYF. Written as DNA, the CDR3 is TGCGCCAGCAGTCCTCCCCGGGACAGTCCCCTCAGTTCGGGAAACACCATATATTTT.

The V gene is TRBV7-8, the J gene TRBJ2-7; the match to TRBD1 covers 11 bases. Trimming removed 3 bases from V and 2 bases from J; junction bases left unmatched: 6. Germline CDR1 is SGHVS and CDR2 is FQNEAQ. The CDR3 sequence is 16 residues long. DNA for the CDR3: TGTGCCAGCAGCTTGCGGACAGGGGGCTTACCCTACGAGCAGTACTTC. Amino acid sequence: CASSLRTGGLPYEQYF.

This clone was detected only a few times. CDR3 loop: CASSRAETSTDTQYF. CDR3 DNA sequence: TGTGCCAGCAGCCGAGCGGAAACTAGCACAGATACGCAGTATTTT. The chain uses TRBV5-4 and TRBJ2-3, with D perhaps TRBD2 (5 bases). Trimming left V 4 bases short and J 0 bases short, with 12 bases between. Germline CDR1 SGHNT, CDR2 YYREEE (reference sequence). This CDR3 has 15 residues.

This chain joins TRBV7-8 and TRBJ1-2, with D uncertain. CDR3 length: 11 residues. Per the germline V gene, CDR1 is SGHVS and CDR2 is FQNEAQ. Trimming took 4 bases from V and 4 from J, leaving 4 bases between them. DNA of the CDR3: TGTGCCAGCAGCTCCCGCTATGGCTACACCTTC. This gives the protein CASSSRYGYTF.